A single TCR beta chain is shown here with its context. The target antigen is unknown. The study treated chemo-refractory metastatic non-small-cell lung cancer patients with focal radiation plus ipilimumab CTLA-4 blockade. These data are taken from a study of radiotherapy plus CTLA-4 blockade in lung cancer. Points from the study as a whole: Reports state that early shifts in blood T cell clones, with interferon-beta, best predicted response. After treatment with radiotherapy plus ipilimumab, TCR clones that came from the tumor expanded in blood.

The CDR3 is 15 residues long. From germline, CDR1 is GTSNPN and CDR2 SVGIG (reference sequence). Trimming took 2 bases from V and 7 from J, leaving 15 bases between them. Produced via immunoSEQ multiplex PCR; TCRdb's table is partial and in-frame only. The sample contains roughly 57,000 clones, almost 85% of which appear only once. The material was peripheral blood, obtained from a patient treated with radiotherapy plus ipilimumab. The source of this sequence is a human donor with non-small cell lung cancer whose response to radiotherapy plus ipilimumab could not be evaluated. V gene TRBV30 combines with J gene TRBJ1-6; weak D call: TRBD1 (6 bases). In DNA form, the CDR3 reads TGTGCCTGGAGTACAGGGTTTTTAGGGAATTCACCCCTCCACTTT. It specifies CAWSTGFLGNSPLHF.